Listed here are 14 T cell receptor beta chains from one sample, sequenced in a study of T cells in women clearing cervical HPV infection. Data came from immunoSEQ multiplex PCR; TCRdb stores just in-frame clones and leaves some out. The repertoire shows over 20,000 clones; the top ten hold approximately 3.7%. The specimen sequenced was blood buffy coat. Receptor source: a woman aged 18-70 years with a cervical HPV16 infection that either progressed to CIN3+ or cleared (not recorded which).

Concerning this clone: The read gets to within 3 residues of the CDR3 end, and the germline J gene fills in the rest. The V gene is TRBV5-1, the J gene TRBJ1-3; D not certain. The germline V and J ends were trimmed by 0 bases and 0 bases, with 13 bases remaining between them. From germline, CDR1 is SGHRS and CDR2 YFSETQ. This CDR3 has 17 residues. The CDR3 is CASSLAGGQRSGNTIYF. Partial CDR3 DNA: TGCGCCAGCAGCTTGGCCGGCGGGCAACGCTCTGGAAACACC. The whole variable domain, filled in from reference TRBV5-1 and TRBJ1-3, reads KAGVTQTPRYLIKTRGQQVTLSCSPISGHRSVSWYQQTPGQGLQFLFEYFSETQRNKGNFPGRFSGRQFSNSRSEMNVSTLELGDSALYLCASSLAGGQRSGNTIYFGEGSWLTVV.

To note about this clone: The read halts 3 residues ahead of the CDR3 end, with the missing end drawn from the germline J gene. This chain connects TRBV19 to TRBJ2-3; perhaps TRBD2 as D (5 bases). The CDR3 runs to 16 residues. The V gene's germline CDR1 is LNHDA and CDR2 SQIVND (reference sequence). V was shortened by 1 base and J by 5 bases, with 16 bases between the two germline ends. CDR3 bases read: TGTGCCAGTAGTATAGTGGCGGGCGGGCTCGGAGATACG. Its protein is CASSIVAGGLGDT. The CDR3 in full is CASSIVAGGLGDTQYF.

A remark on this clone: The read stops 3 residues short of the end of the CDR3; the missing end is completed from the germline J gene. This chain connects TRBV16 to TRBJ2-3, with 8 bases lining up with TRBD1. This CDR3 is built from 13 residues. Germline loops: CDR1 KGHSY, CDR2 FQNENV. V lost 2 bases and J lost 8; bases outside the gene matches: 3. The CDR3 bases that were read are TGTGCCAGCAGCCAAGTGACAGGGGTTACG. Amino acids: CASSQVTGVT. The entire CDR3 protein reads CASSQVTGVTQYF.

The CDR3 spells CASSLLSGTSSYNEQFF. The CDR3 bases that were read are TGTGCCAGCAGCCTCCTATCCGGGACTAGCTCCTACAATGAG. The V gene is TRBV7-6, the J gene TRBJ2-1, with 8 positions matching TRBD2. The DNA ends 3 residues before the CDR3 does, and the rest of the CDR3 is filled in from the germline J gene. The V gene's germline CDR1 is SGHVS and CDR2 FNYEAQ. Trimming took 5 bases from V and 0 from J; bases not matched to a gene: 9. The CDR3 loop spans 17 amino acids.

Regarding this clone: The read is 3 residues too short to cover the CDR3 end, so that end is filled in from the germline J gene. The chain carries TRBV19 and TRBJ1-1; no definite D call. This CDR3 has 15 residues. The germline V gene has CDR1 LNHDA and CDR2 SQIVND (reference sequence). The CDR3 loop reads CASSPSGFTQETAFF. CDR3 bases read: TGTGCCAGTAGTCCTAGCGGTTTTACCCAAGAGACA.

Comments on this clone: The junction differs from germline at one of its ends, possibly a read error. The missing CDR3 end, 3 residues past where the read stops, is filled in from the germline J gene. Other DNA sequences in the same sample also yield this CDR3. The V call is TRBV5-1, the J call TRBJ1-2; D is possibly TRBD1 (6 bases). Per the germline V gene, CDR1 is SGHRS and CDR2 is YFSETQ. The CDR3 is made up of 16 amino acids. The covered CDR3 bases are TGCGCCAGCAGCGTGGGGGCGAGTCCAGGGGCCTATGGA. Encoded protein: CASSVGASPGAYG. The full-length CDR3 reads as CASSVGASPGAYGYTF.

As for this clone: The read is 3 residues too short to cover the CDR3 end, so that end is filled in from the germline J gene. The gene calls are TRBV2 and TRBJ1-2; D perhaps matches TRBD1 (5 bases). The CDR3 extends over 16 amino acids. Germline assignment: CDR1 SNHLY and CDR2 FYNNEI. V dropped 1 base and J dropped 4 bases, with 16 bases sitting between them. The CDR3 here is CASSEGLRTPSYGYTF. CDR3 DNA, as far as it was read: TGTGCCAGCAGTGAAGGTCTTAGGACACCATCCTATGGC.

Of note for this clone: The CDR3 goes on 3 residues after the read ends, and that part is filled in from the germline J gene. The chain has TRBV5-5 and TRBJ2-7; 8 bases fit TRBD1. The CDR3 runs 15 residues. V was clipped by 1 base and J by 5 bases; unmatched bases: 8. CDR1 is SGHKS, CDR2 YYEKEE, per germline (reference sequence). This CDR3 is CASSLLGQGNNEQYF. The CDR3 bases that were read are TGTGCCAGCAGCTTGTTAGGACAGGGTAATAACGAG.

Comment on this clone: The read terminates 3 residues before the CDR3 end, so the remaining end is supplied by the germline J gene. The chain links TRBV5-4 to TRBJ2-1; maybe TRBD1 (5 bases). CDR3 length: 15 residues. The germline gives CDR1 SGHNT, CDR2 YYREEE (reference sequence). Trimming stripped 2 bases from V and 8 bases from J, with 17 bases between. CDR3: CASSLDRGIVDEQFF. CDR3 DNA (partial): TGTGCCAGCAGCTTAGATAGGGGCATCGTCGATGAG.

A word on this clone: The DNA ends 3 residues before the CDR3 does, and the rest of the CDR3 is filled in from the germline J gene. The V call is TRBV2, the J call TRBJ2-6, with D possibly matching TRBD1 (6 bases). With 8 bases removed from V and 2 bases from J, the gap between germline ends came to 16 bases. CDR3 length: 16 amino acids. CDR1 SNHLY and CDR2 FYNNEI come from the germline V gene. The CDR3 DNA, read in part, is TGTGCCAGCCGCAGCTTACAGGGAACTGGGGCCAACGTC. Translation gives CASRSLQGTGANV. The CDR3 reads in full as CASRSLQGTGANVLTF.

Incomplete CDR3 DNA: TGCGCCAGCAGCCAAGAGATCGGGACAAACAATCAGCCC. Translating gives CASSQEIGTNNQP. The entire CDR3 protein is CASSQEIGTNNQPQHF. This rearrangement joins TRBV4-1 to TRBJ1-5; TRBD1 might be the D (6 bases). The CDR3 end is not reached by the read, which stops 3 residues before it; the germline J gene fills it in. V lost 0 bases to trimming and J lost 3 bases, with 12 bases between them. The CDR3 is 16 residues long. In germline, CDR1 is MGHRA, CDR2 YSYEKL.

Regarding this clone: The observed sequence ends 3 residues before the CDR3 terminus, with the missing tail filled in from the germline J gene. V is TRBV5-1 and J is TRBJ2-1; TRBD1 is a possible D gene (5 bases). Germline CDR1 and CDR2: SGHRS and YFSETQ. The CDR3 length is 17 residues. Between the trimmed V and J ends, which lost 1 base and 3 bases, there was a span of 17 bases. The part of the CDR3 DNA that was read is TGCGCCAGCAGCTTGAGGGGTGGCTTTCTTGTCTACAATGAG. This gives the protein CASSLRGGFLVYNE. The whole CDR3 sequence is CASSLRGGFLVYNEQFF.

Worth noting for this clone: Read coverage stops 3 residues before the CDR3 terminus; the germline J gene supplies the remainder. This chain uses TRBV19 with TRBJ2-1, with D hard to call. Trimming shortened V by 5 bases and J by 3 bases, and 11 bases separated the two germline ends. The germline gives CDR1 LNHDA, CDR2 SQIVND (reference sequence). The CDR3 has 14 residues. This CDR3 is CASSWIANYNEQFF. The CDR3 DNA, read in part, is TGTGCCAGTAGTTGGATAGCCAACTACAATGAG.

Note on this clone: With the read ending 3 residues before the CDR3 end, the germline J gene is used to fill in that end. The chain carries TRBV20-1 and TRBJ2-3, with 11 bases that match TRBD2. The germline CDR1 and CDR2 sequences are DFQATT and SNEGSKA (reference sequence). This CDR3 comprises 19 residues. The CDR3 reads CSARLAGLADRTFQETQYF. The DNA read from the CDR3 is TGCAGTGCTAGACTAGCGGGACTAGCGGATCGGACTTTCCAAGAGACG.